What follows is one TCR beta chain and its context. These data are taken from a study of cytotoxic CD8 clonotypes in ibrutinib-treated CLL. The protocol was immunoSEQ multiplex PCR, while the TCRdb copy is restricted to in-frame clones and leaves out a portion. There are 25,000 to 35,000 clones in the sample; approximately 85% occur only once, and 7.5% to 9.5% lies in the top ten. Germline CDR1 and CDR2: MGHRA and YSYEKL. There are 18 residues in the CDR3. V was clipped by 0 bases and J by 5 bases, with 23 bases between them. The rearrangement uses TRBV4-1 and TRBJ2-7; D might be TRBD1 (5 bases). The input for sequencing was PBMCs, taken after 24 months of ibrutinib treatment. The clonotype comes from a human donor with chronic lymphocytic leukemia. DNA for the CDR3: TGCGCCAGCAGCCAAGAACCCCGAACAGGATCTGGACCAAACGAGCAGTACTTC. Residues: CASSQEPRTGSGPNEQYF.